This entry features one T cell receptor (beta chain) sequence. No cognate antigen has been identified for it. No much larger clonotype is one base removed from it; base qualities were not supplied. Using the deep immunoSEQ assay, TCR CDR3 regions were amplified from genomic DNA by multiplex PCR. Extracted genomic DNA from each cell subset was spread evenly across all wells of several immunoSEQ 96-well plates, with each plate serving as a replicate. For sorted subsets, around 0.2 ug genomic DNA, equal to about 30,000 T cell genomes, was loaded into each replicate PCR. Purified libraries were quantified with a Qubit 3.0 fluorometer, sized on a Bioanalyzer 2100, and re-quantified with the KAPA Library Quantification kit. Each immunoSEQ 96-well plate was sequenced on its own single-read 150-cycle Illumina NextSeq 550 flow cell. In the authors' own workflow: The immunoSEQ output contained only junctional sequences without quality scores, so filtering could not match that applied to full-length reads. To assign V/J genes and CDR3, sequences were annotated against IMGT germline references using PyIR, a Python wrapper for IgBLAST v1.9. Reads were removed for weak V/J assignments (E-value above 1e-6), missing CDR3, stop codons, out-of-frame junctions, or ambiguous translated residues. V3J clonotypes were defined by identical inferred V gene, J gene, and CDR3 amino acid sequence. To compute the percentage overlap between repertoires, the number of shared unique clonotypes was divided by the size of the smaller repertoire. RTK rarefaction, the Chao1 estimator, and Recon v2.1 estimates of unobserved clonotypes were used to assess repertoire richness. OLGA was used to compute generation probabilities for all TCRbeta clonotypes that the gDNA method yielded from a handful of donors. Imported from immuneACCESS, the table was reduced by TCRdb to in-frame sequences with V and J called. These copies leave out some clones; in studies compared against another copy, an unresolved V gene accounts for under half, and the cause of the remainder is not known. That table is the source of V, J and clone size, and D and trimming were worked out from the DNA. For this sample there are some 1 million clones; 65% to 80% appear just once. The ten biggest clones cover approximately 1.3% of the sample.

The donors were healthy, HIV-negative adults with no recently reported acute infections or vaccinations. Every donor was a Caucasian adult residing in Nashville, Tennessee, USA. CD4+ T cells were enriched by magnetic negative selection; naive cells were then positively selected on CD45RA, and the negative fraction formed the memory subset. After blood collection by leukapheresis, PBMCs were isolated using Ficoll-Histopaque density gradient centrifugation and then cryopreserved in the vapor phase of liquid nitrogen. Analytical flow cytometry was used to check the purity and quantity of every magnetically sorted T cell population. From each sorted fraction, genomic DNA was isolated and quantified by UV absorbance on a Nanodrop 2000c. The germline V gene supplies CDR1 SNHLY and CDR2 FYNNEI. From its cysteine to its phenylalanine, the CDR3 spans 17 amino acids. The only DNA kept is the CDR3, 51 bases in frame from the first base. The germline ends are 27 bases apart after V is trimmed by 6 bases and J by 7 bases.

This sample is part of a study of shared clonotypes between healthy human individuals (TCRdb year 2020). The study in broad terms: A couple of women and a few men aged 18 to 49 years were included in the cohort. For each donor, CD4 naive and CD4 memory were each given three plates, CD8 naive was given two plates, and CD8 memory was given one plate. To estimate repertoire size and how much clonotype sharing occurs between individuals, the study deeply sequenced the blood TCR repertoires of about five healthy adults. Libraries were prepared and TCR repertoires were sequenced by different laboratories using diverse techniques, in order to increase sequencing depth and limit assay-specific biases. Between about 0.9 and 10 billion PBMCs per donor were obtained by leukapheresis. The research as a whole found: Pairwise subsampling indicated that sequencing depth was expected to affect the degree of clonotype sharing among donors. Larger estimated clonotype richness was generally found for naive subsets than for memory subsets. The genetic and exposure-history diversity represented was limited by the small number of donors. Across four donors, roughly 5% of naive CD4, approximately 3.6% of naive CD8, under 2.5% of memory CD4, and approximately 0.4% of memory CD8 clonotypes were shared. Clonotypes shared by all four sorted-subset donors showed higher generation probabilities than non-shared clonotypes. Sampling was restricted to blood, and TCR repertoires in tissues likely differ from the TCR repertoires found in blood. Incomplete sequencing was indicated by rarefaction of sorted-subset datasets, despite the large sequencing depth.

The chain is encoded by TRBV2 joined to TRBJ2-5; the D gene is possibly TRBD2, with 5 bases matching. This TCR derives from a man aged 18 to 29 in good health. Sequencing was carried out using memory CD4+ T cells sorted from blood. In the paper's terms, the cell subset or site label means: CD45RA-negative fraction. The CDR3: CASSPTQITSMAGTQYF. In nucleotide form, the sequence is TGTGCCAGCAGCCCGACTCAAATTACTTCAATGGCGGGGACCCAGTACTTC.